This TCR beta chain was retrieved from a study of monozygotic twins with cystic fibrosis. Repertoires were generated with immunoSEQ multiplex PCR, while TCRdb's copy carries only in-frame clones and drops some. Of 7,500 to 9,500 clones in the sample, 90% to 95% were seen once. The sequencing sample was made of blood. The clonotype originates from a boy between 2 and 10 years old with cystic fibrosis.

CDR3 loop: CASSIGGSLSGNTIYF. CDR3 in DNA: TGTGCCAGTAGTATAGGGGGCTCTCTCTCTGGAAACACCATATATTTT. The V and J genes are TRBV19 and TRBJ1-3; D is perhaps TRBD1 (5 bases). The germline V gene encodes CDR1 LNHDA and CDR2 SQIVND (reference sequence). This CDR3 region has 16 residues. The ends were cut back, 1 base at V and 0 bases at J, with 10 bases in the middle. Full variable domain (rest looked up from reference TRBV19 and TRBJ1-3): DGGITQSPKYLFRKEGQNVTLSCEQNLNHDAMYWYRQDPGQGLRLIYYSQIVNDFQKGDIAEGYSVSREKKESFPLTVTSAQKNPTAFYLCASSIGGSLSGNTIYFGEGSWLTVV.